Listed here are 10 T cell receptor beta chains from one sample, sequenced in a study of CD8 T cells in ankylosing spondylitis. These receptors lack a known antigen. TCRdb called the 5' RACE reads again in MiXCR, with one record for every CDR3 protein. This sample has more than 500,000 distinct CDR3 sequences; approximately 5.3% occur once, and the top ten carry under 4.5%. Study results and caveats: Seemingly characteristic of ankylosing spondylitis blood was a TCR beta motif consisting of fewer than 10 highly homologous variants.

The sample comprised blood, either unsorted or a sorted T cell fraction (not recorded which). The receptors derive from a male donor with ankylosing spondylitis.

The sample holds many counts of this clonotype. This sequence joins TRBV29-1 and TRBJ1-5; the D gene is possibly TRBD1 (6 bases). This CDR3 has 13 residues. The V gene's germline CDR1 is SQVTM and CDR2 ANQGSEA. Trimming removed 4 bases from V and 5 bases from J, with 12 bases in between. CDR3 DNA sequence: TGCAGCGTTGCGTGGGGGCTGGATCAGCCCCAGCATTTT. Protein: CSVAWGLDQPQHF.

This clonotype was observed a few times. This chain connects TRBV5-1 to TRBJ2-3, with 11 positions matching TRBD2. Germline V gene lookup returns CDR1 SGHRS and CDR2 YFSETQ. There are 17 residues in the CDR3. V lost 4 bases to trimming and J lost 2 bases; unmatched junction nucleotides: 9. CDR3 in amino acids: CASSPWGLAVITDTQYF. CDR3 sequence (DNA): TGCGCCAGCAGCCCCTGGGGACTAGCGGTAATCACAGATACGCAGTATTTT. Drawing the rest from reference TRBV5-1 and TRBJ2-3, the complete variable domain is KAGVTQTPRYLIKTRGQQVTLSCSPISGHRSVSWYQQTPGQGLQFLFEYFSETQRNKGNFPGRFSGRQFSNSRSEMNVSTLELGDSALYLCASSPWGLAVITDTQYFGPGTRLTVL.

This clonotype turned up a few times. The chain couples TRBV5-5 to TRBJ1-1; D gene unclear. The CDR3 has 15 amino acids. Germline V gene data show CDR1 as SGHKS and CDR2 as YYEKEE (reference sequence). The V end lost 4 bases, the J end lost 4 bases, and 17 bases lay between the germline ends. Here the CDR3 DNA reads TGTGCCAGCAGCATCCAATCGCGGGGTCCCACTGAAGCTTTCTTT. Protein sequence: CASSIQSRGPTEAFF.

This clonotype came up many times. The chain combines TRBV5-1 with TRBJ2-1; D perhaps matches TRBD2 (5 bases). The ends were cut back, 0 bases at V and 11 bases at J, with 15 bases in the middle. Germline V CDR1 and CDR2: SGHRS, YFSETQ. The length of the CDR3 is 14 residues. CDR3 region: CASSLDRGKGKQFF. DNA for the CDR3: TGCGCCAGCAGCTTGGACAGAGGGAAGGGTAAGCAGTTCTTC.

This clonotype was counted many times. The gene calls are TRBV7-9 and TRBJ2-4; D call uncertain. Trimming removed 4 bases from V and 0 bases from J, with 7 bases in between. Germline CDR1 reads SEHNR; CDR2 reads FQNEAQ (reference sequence). The CDR3 sequence is 14 residues long. The CDR3 bases are TGTGCCAGCAGCTATGATATAGCCAAAAACATTCAGTACTTC. Translating it yields CASSYDIAKNIQYF.

This clonotype occurred many times. The gene calls are TRBV5-5 and TRBJ1-2; 7 bases fit TRBD1. Germline lookup yields CDR1 SGHKS and CDR2 YYEKEE (reference sequence). V was clipped by 6 bases and J by 5 bases; unmatched bases: 10. The CDR3 covers 14 residues. The CDR3 region is CASTRDSYRYGYTF. The CDR3 coding sequence is TGTGCCAGCACCAGGGACAGTTACAGATATGGCTACACCTTC.

Many counts were recorded for this clonotype. V is TRBV29-1 and J is TRBJ2-2, with a weak D call TRBD2 (5 bases). V lost 6 bases to trimming and J lost 0 bases, with 11 bases between them. The CDR3 is 14 amino acids. Germline V lookup: CDR1 SQVTM, CDR2 ANQGSEA. CDR3 coding DNA: TGCAGCGTCAACCGGGAACCGAACACCGGGGAGCTGTTTTTT. Residues: CSVNREPNTGELFF.

Only a few counts were recorded for this clonotype. The chain recombines TRBV5-1 with TRBJ2-5, with 13 bases lining up with TRBD2. The CDR3 loop spans 16 amino acids. V was clipped by 5 bases and J by 5 bases; unmatched bases: 9. Germline CDR1 is SGHRS and CDR2 is YFSETQ. The chain's CDR3 is CASRTGLAGAGETQYF. CDR3 sequence (DNA): TGCGCCAGCAGGACCGGACTAGCGGGAGCCGGGGAGACCCAGTACTTC.

Ten or more counts support this clonotype. J is TRBJ1-2 and V is TRBV20-1; 8 bases map to TRBD1. The CDR3 extends over 13 amino acids. The junction had 5 bases not matched to a gene; V was cut back by 6 bases and J by 2 bases. CDR1 is DFQATT and CDR2 is SNEGSKA in the germline V gene (reference sequence). CDR3 amino acids: CSAPDRGNYGYTF. CDR3 nucleotide sequence: TGCAGTGCCCCCGACAGGGGCAACTATGGCTACACCTTC.

This clonotype was recorded at least ten times. The rearrangement links TRBV10-3 to TRBJ1-4; a possible D gene is TRBD1 (5 bases). V was clipped by 3 bases and J by 8 bases, with 10 bases between them. Germline V gene sequence: CDR1 ENHRY, CDR2 SYGVKD. The CDR3 has 13 residues. The DNA of the CDR3 is TGTGCCATCAGTGAAGGGACGGAGGAAAAACTGTTTTTT. Protein sequence: CAISEGTEEKLFF.